A single sample is the source of the 14 T cell receptor beta chains below, sequenced in a study of beta chain features in type 1 diabetes. The authors reverse transcribed all of the isolated RNA, so sequencing captured expressed TCRB transcripts. Profiling relied on immunoSEQ multiplex PCR, and the TCRdb table lists in-frame clones only, not all of them. The sample yields 150,000 to 200,000 clones, approximately 9.9% seen once. Material for sequencing was central memory CD4+ T cells from blood. All receptors come from a woman aged 18 to 35 in good health.

This clone appeared a few times. The chain employs TRBV19 and TRBJ2-7; D remains ambiguous. Per germline, CDR1 LNHDA and CDR2 SQIVND (reference sequence). The V and J ends lost 5 bases and 0 bases respectively, with 8 bases between them. CDR3 length equals 13 residues. CDR3 amino acids: CASSVINSYEQYF. CDR3 nucleotides: TGTGCCAGTAGTGTTATAAACTCCTACGAGCAGTACTTC.

This clone came up a few times. V usage is TRBV29-1 and J usage is TRBJ1-2, with 7 bases fitting TRBD1. Germline V CDR1 and CDR2: SQVTM, ANQGSEA. The junction had 4 bases not matched to a gene; V was cut back by 5 bases and J by 4 bases. The CDR3 totals 12 residues. This CDR3 reads CSVSRDSYGYTF. The CDR3 DNA is TGCAGCGTTAGCCGGGACAGCTATGGCTACACCTTC. The variable domain in full, completed from reference TRBV29-1 and TRBJ1-2, reads SAVISQKPSRDICQRGTSLTIQCQVDSQVTMMFWYRQQPGQSLTLIATANQGSEATYESGFVIDKFPISRPNLTFSTLTVSNMSPEDSSIYLCSVSRDSYGYTFGSGTRLTVV.

This clone was observed a handful of times. At the DNA level, this CDR3 is encoded by other sequences in the same sample as well. The rearrangement links TRBV9 to TRBJ1-2, with 7 bases lining up with TRBD1. The germline gives CDR1 SGDLS, CDR2 YYNGEE. The CDR3 loop spans 12 amino acids. V trimming: 3 bases; J trimming: 5 bases; junction bases outside the gene matches: 1. The CDR3 protein is CASSEQGYGYTF. Here the CDR3 DNA reads TGTGCCAGCAGCGAACAGGGGTATGGCTACACCTTC.

This clone has a handful of counts. This chain links TRBV5-1 with TRBJ2-3; D perhaps matches TRBD1 (6 bases). The V gene's germline CDR1 is SGHRS and CDR2 YFSETQ. Trimming removed 4 bases at V and 4 bases at J, with 19 bases between. This CDR3 is built from 16 residues. CDR3: CASSLGGGAAPDTQYF. CDR3 nucleotide sequence: TGCGCCAGCAGCCTCGGTGGGGGCGCTGCCCCAGATACGCAGTATTTT.

This clone was detected a few times. This chain connects TRBV14 to TRBJ2-1; 8 bases align to TRBD1. The CDR3 runs to 20 residues. V dropped 1 base and J dropped 5; count of bases not matched to a gene: 19. Germline V gene lookup returns CDR1 SGHDN and CDR2 FVKESK. This CDR3 is CASSQVLAGGEFLTHNEQFF. CDR3 nucleotide sequence: TGTGCCAGCAGCCAAGTCTTGGCAGGGGGCGAGTTTTTGACTCACAATGAGCAGTTCTTC.

The chain combines TRBV7-3 with TRBJ2-5; maybe TRBD1 (6 bases). The CDR3 is made up of 13 amino acids. CDR1 SGHTA and CDR2 FQGTGA come from the germline V gene. Trimming cost V 4 bases and J 2 bases, with 8 bases left between them. Here the CDR3 DNA reads TGTGCCAGCAGCTCGGACAGACAAGAGACCCAGTACTTC. It encodes CASSSDRQETQYF.

This clone was counted ten times or more. Distinct nucleotide sequences in the sample also encode this CDR3. The genes are TRBV29-1 and TRBJ1-1; no firm D call. The length of the CDR3 is 11 residues. V lost 4 bases and J 3 bases, leaving 6 bases between the germline ends. Germline CDR1 and CDR2: SQVTM and ANQGSEA. CDR3 sequence: CSVVPDTEAFF. The CDR3 DNA sequence: TGCAGCGTTGTCCCGGACACTGAAGCTTTCTTT.

This rearrangement joins TRBV4-3 to TRBJ2-3; TRBD1 might be the D (5 bases). This CDR3 is 15 amino acids long. V was trimmed by 0 bases and J by 2 bases, leaving 9 bases between them. Germline CDR1 reads LGHNA; CDR2 reads YSLEER. This CDR3 is CASSQDWGYTDTQYF. In nucleotides, the CDR3 is TGCGCCAGCAGCCAAGATTGGGGCTACACAGATACGCAGTATTTT.

The chain is built from TRBV5-1 and TRBJ2-2, with D possibly being TRBD1 (6 bases). CDR1 is SGHRS, CDR2 YFSETQ, per germline. This CDR3 is 15 amino acids long. V was shortened by 3 bases and J by 3 bases, with 12 bases between the two germline ends. The CDR3 sequence: CASSSTGTYTGELFF. The CDR3 DNA sequence: TGCGCCAGCAGCTCTACAGGGACGTACACCGGGGAGCTGTTTTTT.

The chain is built from TRBV4-1 and TRBJ2-7, with 13 nucleotides matching TRBD2. Germline trimming cut 1 base from V and 5 bases from J; bases unmatched to any gene: 8. Germline V gene lookup returns CDR1 MGHRA and CDR2 YSYEKL. The CDR3 runs 17 residues. The CDR3 region is CASSQAYRTSGSNEQYF. CDR3 coding DNA: TGCGCCAGCAGCCAAGCCTACAGGACTAGCGGGAGCAACGAGCAGTACTTC.

CDR3 loop: CASSLLGGRRAFF. CDR3 DNA: TGTGCCAGCAGCCTTCTCGGGGGGCGGAGAGCTTTCTTT. V is TRBV11-2 and J is TRBJ1-1; D possibly corresponds to TRBD1 (6 bases). The CDR3 spans 13 residues. Per the germline V gene, CDR1 is SGHAT and CDR2 is FQNNGV. V lost 5 bases, J lost 10 bases, and 17 bases lay in between.

The V gene is TRBV5-5, the J gene TRBJ2-7, with 11 bases identical to TRBD2. CDR1 is SGHKS and CDR2 is YYEKEE in the germline V gene (reference sequence). This CDR3 comprises 15 residues. J lost 8 bases, V lost 4 bases, and 11 bases had no gene match. As DNA, the CDR3 is TGTGCCAGCAGCCAAGTAGCGGGAGGGCGCTTGAAGCAGTACTTC. This translates into CASSQVAGGRLKQYF.

This clone has only a few counts. The chain joins TRBV7-2 to TRBJ1-1; D call uncertain. Trimming left V 5 bases short and J 0 bases short, with 7 bases between. Germline V CDR1 and CDR2: SGHTA, FQGNSA. The CDR3 totals 13 residues. This CDR3 reads CASSTDLNTEAFF. The DNA of the CDR3 is TGTGCCAGCAGCACTGACTTGAACACTGAAGCTTTCTTT.

The J gene is TRBJ1-4, the V gene TRBV4-2; D unclear. Germline assignment: CDR1 LGHNA and CDR2 YNFKEQ. The CDR3 runs 14 residues. V lost 0 bases, J lost 5 bases, and 7 bases lay in between. The CDR3 loop is CASSQDDGNEKLFF. The CDR3 nucleotides are TGTGCCAGCAGCCAAGATGACGGGAATGAAAAACTGTTTTTT.